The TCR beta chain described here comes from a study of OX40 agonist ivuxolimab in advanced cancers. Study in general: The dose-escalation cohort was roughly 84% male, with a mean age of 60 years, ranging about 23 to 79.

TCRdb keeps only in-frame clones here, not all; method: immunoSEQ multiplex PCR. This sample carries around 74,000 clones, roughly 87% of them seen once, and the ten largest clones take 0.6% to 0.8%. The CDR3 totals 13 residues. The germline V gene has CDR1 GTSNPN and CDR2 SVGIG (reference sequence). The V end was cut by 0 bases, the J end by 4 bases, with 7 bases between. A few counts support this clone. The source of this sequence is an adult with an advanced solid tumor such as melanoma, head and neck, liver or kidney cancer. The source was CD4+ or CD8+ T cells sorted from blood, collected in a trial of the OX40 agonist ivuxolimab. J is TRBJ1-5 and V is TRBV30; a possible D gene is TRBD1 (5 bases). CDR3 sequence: CAWSVRGNQPQHF. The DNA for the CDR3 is TGTGCCTGGAGTGTAAGGGGTAATCAGCCCCAGCATTTT.